This is a list of T cell receptor beta chains from one sample in a study of PD-1 blockade in mismatch repair-deficient tumors. Using immunoSEQ multiplex PCR, the repertoire was profiled, and TCRdb retains in-frame clones only, with some absent. Of some 130,000 clones listed, 88% are singletons. Sequencing used peripheral blood, obtained roughly 67 weeks after starting pembrolizumab. Every receptor here comes from an adult with mismatch repair-deficient cancer. The CDR3 runs from the conserved cysteine through the conserved F or W. Fields, in order: CDR3 protein, CDR3 DNA, J gene, clone size, V gene, D gene. The D gene is left open where the match is weak. Clone size is not always given. Where it is, it says once, few, many or a class for expanded clones.

CDR3 protein: CASSPFTSGASYEQYF
CDR3 DNA: TGTGCCAGCAGCCCCTTCACTAGCGGCGCTTCCTACGAGCAGTACTTC
J gene: TRBJ2-7
clone size: NA
V gene: TRBV4-2
D gene: TRBD2

CDR3 protein: CASRLTTTQGQGAGEQYF
CDR3 DNA: TGTGCCAGCAGACTTACTACAACTCAAGGACAGGGGGCTGGCGAGCAGTACTTC
J gene: TRBJ2-7
clone size: NA
V gene: TRBV5-6
D gene: TRBD1

CDR3 protein: CASSLFAASTSGSTYEQYF
CDR3 DNA: TGTGCCAGCAGCTTGTTCGCAGCCTCGACTAGCGGGAGCACCTACGAGCAGTACTTC
J gene: TRBJ2-7
clone size: NA
V gene: TRBV5-4
D gene: TRBD2

CDR3 protein: CASSQYERSRETQYF
CDR3 DNA: TGCGCCAGCAGCCAGTATGAGCGGAGTCGGGAGACCCAGTACTTC
J gene: TRBJ2-5
clone size: NA
V gene: TRBV4-1
D gene: NA

CDR3 protein: CASSEHTTGSFYQETQYF
CDR3 DNA: TGTGCCAGCAGTGAACATACGACAGGGTCCTTTTACCAAGAGACCCAGTACTTC
J gene: TRBJ2-5
clone size: NA
V gene: TRBV25-1
D gene: TRBD1

CDR3 protein: CASSEGTSGTSEGTQYF
CDR3 DNA: TGTGCCAGCAGTGAGGGGACTAGCGGGACCTCGGAGGGTACGCAGTATTTT
J gene: TRBJ2-3
clone size: NA
V gene: TRBV25-1
D gene: TRBD2

CDR3 protein: CASSLFGNTEAFF
CDR3 DNA: TGTGCCAGCAGTTTGTTTGGGAACACTGAAGCTTTCTTT
J gene: TRBJ1-1
clone size: once
V gene: TRBV27
D gene: NA

CDR3 protein: CASSPREGVIKYEQYF
CDR3 DNA: TGTGCCAGCAGCCCCCGGGAGGGAGTGATTAAATACGAGCAGTACTTC
J gene: TRBJ2-7
clone size: NA
V gene: TRBV9
D gene: TRBD2

CDR3 protein: CASSHDGPYEQYF
CDR3 DNA: TGCGCCAGCAGCCATGACGGTCCCTACGAGCAGTACTTC
J gene: TRBJ2-7
clone size: NA
V gene: TRBV5-1
D gene: NA

CDR3 protein: CASSLAPTGELFF
CDR3 DNA: TGTGCCAGCAGCTTAGCGCCGACCGGGGAGCTGTTTTTT
J gene: TRBJ2-2
clone size: NA
V gene: TRBV7-9
D gene: NA

CDR3 protein: CSVERLENEQYF
CDR3 DNA: TGCAGCGTTGAACGACTAGAAAACGAGCAGTACTTC
J gene: TRBJ2-7
clone size: NA
V gene: TRBV29-1
D gene: NA

CDR3 protein: CASRGSGEKLFF
CDR3 DNA: TGTGCCAGCAGGGGCTCTGGGGAAAAACTGTTTTTT
J gene: TRBJ1-4
clone size: NA
V gene: TRBV9
D gene: NA

CDR3 protein: CASRAEDIQYF
CDR3 DNA: TGCGCCAGCAGGGCCGAGGACATTCAGTACTTC
J gene: TRBJ2-4
clone size: NA
V gene: TRBV10-1
D gene: NA

CDR3 protein: CASSIAGGTYNEQFF
CDR3 DNA: TGTGCCAGTAGTATAGCGGGAGGGACCTACAATGAGCAGTTCTTC
J gene: TRBJ2-1
clone size: once
V gene: TRBV19
D gene: TRBD2

CDR3 protein: CASSKDRLITSTDTQYF
CDR3 DNA: TGTGCCAGCAGTAAGGACAGACTAATAACTAGCACAGATACGCAGTATTTT
J gene: TRBJ2-3
clone size: NA
V gene: TRBV7-9
D gene: NA

CDR3 protein: CASSTPQGANEAFF
CDR3 DNA: TGTGCCAGCAGTACCCCGCAGGGGGCAAATGAAGCTTTCTTT
J gene: TRBJ1-1
clone size: NA
V gene: TRBV27
D gene: TRBD1

CDR3 protein: CAWEEETQYF
CDR3 DNA: TGTGCCTGGGAGGAAGAGACCCAGTACTTC
J gene: TRBJ2-5
clone size: NA
V gene: TRBV4-2
D gene: NA

CDR3 protein: CASSVGLADYEQYF
CDR3 DNA: TGTGCCAGCAGCGTAGGCCTAGCGGATTACGAGCAGTACTTC
J gene: TRBJ2-7
clone size: NA
V gene: TRBV9
D gene: TRBD2

CDR3 protein: CASTQTGLGGEKLFF
CDR3 DNA: TGTGCCAGCACTCAGACAGGGCTCGGAGGCGAAAAACTGTTTTTT
J gene: TRBJ1-4
clone size: NA
V gene: TRBV2
D gene: TRBD1

CDR3 protein: CATDMGPRQPQHF
CDR3 DNA: TGTGCCACGGATATGGGGCCGCGTCAGCCCCAGCATTTT
J gene: TRBJ1-5
clone size: NA
V gene: TRBV28
D gene: NA

CDR3 protein: CASSQGLAGNEQFF
CDR3 DNA: TGTGCCAGCAGCCAGGGACTAGCTGGGAATGAGCAGTTCTTC
J gene: TRBJ2-1
clone size: NA
V gene: TRBV7-3
D gene: TRBD2

CDR3 protein: CASSLVGLKTYEQYF
CDR3 DNA: TGTGCCAGCAGCTTAGTCGGACTAAAAACCTACGAGCAGTACTTC
J gene: TRBJ2-7
clone size: NA
V gene: TRBV7-9
D gene: NA

CDR3 protein: CASSQDGMIGGDQETQYF
CDR3 DNA: TGTGCCAGCAGCCAAGATGGGATGATTGGCGGCGACCAAGAGACCCAGTACTTC
J gene: TRBJ2-5
clone size: NA
V gene: TRBV14
D gene: NA

CDR3 protein: CASSIGQGGYEQYF
CDR3 DNA: TGTGCCAGTAGTATAGGACAGGGAGGATACGAGCAGTACTTC
J gene: TRBJ2-7
clone size: NA
V gene: TRBV19
D gene: NA

CDR3 protein: CSVEDTGGRRYTF
CDR3 DNA: TGCAGCGTTGAAGACACCGGGGGCAGACGCTACACCTTC
J gene: TRBJ1-2
clone size: NA
V gene: TRBV29-1
D gene: NA

CDR3 protein: CASSIQDRDLEKLFF
CDR3 DNA: TGTGCCAGCAGCATCCAGGACAGGGATCTAGAAAAACTGTTTTTT
J gene: TRBJ1-4
clone size: once
V gene: TRBV21-1
D gene: NA

CDR3 protein: CASSLGGVDTQYF
CDR3 DNA: TGTGCCAGCAGCTTGGGGGGCGTGGATACGCAGTATTTT
J gene: TRBJ2-3
clone size: medium-sized
V gene: TRBV5-4
D gene: NA

CDR3 protein: CASSPTSGISYNEQFF
CDR3 DNA: TGTGCCAGCAGCCCAACCAGCGGGATCTCCTACAATGAGCAGTTCTTC
J gene: TRBJ2-1
clone size: NA
V gene: TRBV5-4
D gene: TRBD2

CDR3 protein: CSVETDSYEQYF
CDR3 DNA: TGCAGCGTGGAGACAGATTCCTACGAGCAGTACTTC
J gene: TRBJ2-7
clone size: NA
V gene: TRBV29-1
D gene: NA

CDR3 protein: CASSLKGLAGGNTQYF
CDR3 DNA: TGTGCCAGCAGTCTCAAGGGACTAGCGGGAGGAAATACGCAGTATTTT
J gene: TRBJ2-3
clone size: NA
V gene: TRBV27
D gene: TRBD2

CDR3 protein: CASSSRGLYEQYF
CDR3 DNA: TGTGCCAGCAGTTCACGAGGGCTCTACGAGCAGTACTTC
J gene: TRBJ2-7
clone size: few
V gene: TRBV11-3
D gene: NA

CDR3 protein: CASSSLSGTAAYEQYF
CDR3 DNA: TGTGCCAGCAGTTCCTTATCCGGGACAGCAGCCTACGAGCAGTACTTC
J gene: TRBJ2-7
clone size: NA
V gene: TRBV6-5
D gene: TRBD1

CDR3 protein: CASSPDSGASTDTQYF
CDR3 DNA: TGTGCCAGCAGCCCTGATAGCGGGGCTAGCACAGATACGCAGTATTTT
J gene: TRBJ2-3
clone size: NA
V gene: TRBV28
D gene: TRBD2

CDR3 protein: CASSPAMNEQYF
CDR3 DNA: TGTGCCAGCAGCCCCGCCATGAACGAGCAGTACTTC
J gene: TRBJ2-7
clone size: NA
V gene: TRBV7-9
D gene: NA

CDR3 protein: CASSQEQGPEQYF
CDR3 DNA: TGTGCCAGCAGCCAAGAGCAGGGTCCCGAGCAGTACTTC
J gene: TRBJ2-7
clone size: NA
V gene: TRBV11-3
D gene: NA

CDR3 protein: CAWSPSVGMGLAGYHKETQYF
CDR3 DNA: TGTGCCTGGAGCCCCTCGGTCGGGATGGGACTAGCGGGATACCACAAAGAGACCCAGTACTTC
J gene: TRBJ2-5
clone size: NA
V gene: TRBV30
D gene: TRBD2

CDR3 protein: CATSEGHEQYF
CDR3 DNA: TGTGCCACCAGTGAAGGCCACGAGCAGTACTTC
J gene: TRBJ2-7
clone size: NA
V gene: TRBV2
D gene: NA

CDR3 protein: CASSLGRTNRPYEQYF
CDR3 DNA: TGTGCCAGCAGCTTAGGCAGGACTAACCGACCCTACGAGCAGTACTTC
J gene: TRBJ2-7
clone size: NA
V gene: TRBV13
D gene: NA

CDR3 protein: CASSLIEPTDTQYF
CDR3 DNA: TGCGCCAGCAGCTTGATCGAACCGACGGATACGCAGTATTTT
J gene: TRBJ2-3
clone size: NA
V gene: TRBV5-1
D gene: NA

CDR3 protein: CAWSVRDGTYGYTF
CDR3 DNA: TGTGCCTGGAGTGTACGCGACGGAACCTATGGCTACACCTTC
J gene: TRBJ1-2
clone size: NA
V gene: TRBV30
D gene: NA

CDR3 protein: CASRPGQGDGYGYTF
CDR3 DNA: TGTGCCAGCAGACCGGGACAGGGGGATGGGTATGGCTACACCTTC
J gene: TRBJ1-2
clone size: once
V gene: TRBV5-4
D gene: TRBD1

CDR3 protein: CASRDREEYEQYF
CDR3 DNA: TGTGCCAGCAGGGACAGGGAGGAATACGAGCAGTACTTC
J gene: TRBJ2-7
clone size: NA
V gene: TRBV11-3
D gene: TRBD1

CDR3 protein: CATSRDGRGRGGYTF
CDR3 DNA: TGTGCCACCAGCAGAGATGGCAGGGGGAGGGGCGGCTACACCTTC
J gene: TRBJ1-2
clone size: once
V gene: TRBV15
D gene: TRBD1

CDR3 protein: CASSQVGRLAGGNQPQHF
CDR3 DNA: TGCGCCAGCAGCCAAGTTGGAAGACTAGCTGGAGGAAATCAGCCCCAGCATTTT
J gene: TRBJ1-5
clone size: NA
V gene: TRBV4-1
D gene: NA

CDR3 protein: CASSLVTLDTQYF
CDR3 DNA: TGTGCCAGCAGCTTAGTTACTTTGGATACGCAGTATTTT
J gene: TRBJ2-3
clone size: NA
V gene: TRBV7-2
D gene: NA

CDR3 protein: CASSGAMGGNEQFF
CDR3 DNA: TGTGCCAGCAGTGGAGCCATGGGGGGCAATGAGCAGTTCTTC
J gene: TRBJ2-1
clone size: NA
V gene: TRBV11-1
D gene: NA